This T cell receptor beta chain was identified in a study of memory CD8 T cells in hepatitis C reinfection. Study-level background: A positive HCV RNA test after two negatives ≥60 days apart defined reinfection.

As concerns this clone: What it recognizes is unknown.

Sample time point: late/post reinfection, 12 to 24 weeks after detection. TCR sequencing was done directly ex vivo on sorted cells, without expansion in vitro. General observations from the study: Conclusions on public clonotypes and secondary clearance were not definitive with several donors.

This CDR3 spans 14 amino acids. Trimming stripped 6 bases from V and 0 bases from J, with 10 bases between. Germline loops: CDR1 MNHEY, CDR2 SMNVEV (reference sequence). Assay: immunoSEQ multiplex PCR; the TCRdb copy retains only in-frame clones and omits some. In the table there are 46,000 or so clones, 89% of which are singletons. The receptor's source is a man aged 18 to 35 with hepatitis C virus infection. V and J are TRBV27 and TRBJ2-3; the D gene is possibly TRBD1 (6 bases). The source material was naive CD8+ T cells sorted from blood. CDR3 loop: CASRQGPSTDTQYF. The DNA for the CDR3 is TGTGCCAGCAGACAGGGACCGAGCACAGATACGCAGTATTTT.